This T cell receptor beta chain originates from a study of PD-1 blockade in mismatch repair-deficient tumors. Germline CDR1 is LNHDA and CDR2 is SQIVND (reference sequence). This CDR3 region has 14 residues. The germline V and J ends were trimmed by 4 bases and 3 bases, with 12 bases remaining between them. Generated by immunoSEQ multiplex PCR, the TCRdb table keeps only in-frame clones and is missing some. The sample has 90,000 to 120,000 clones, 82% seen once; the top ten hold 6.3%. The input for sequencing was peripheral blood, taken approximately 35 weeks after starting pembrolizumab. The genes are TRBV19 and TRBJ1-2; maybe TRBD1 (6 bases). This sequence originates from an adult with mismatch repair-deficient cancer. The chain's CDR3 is CASSTRGGYYGYTF. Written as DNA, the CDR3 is TGTGCCAGTAGTACCAGGGGAGGTTACTATGGCTACACCTTC. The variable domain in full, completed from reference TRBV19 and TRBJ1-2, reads DGGITQSPKYLFRKEGQNVTLSCEQNLNHDAMYWYRQDPGQGLRLIYYSQIVNDFQKGDIAEGYSVSREKKESFPLTVTSAQKNPTAFYLCASSTRGGYYGYTFGSGTRLTVV.